The clone carrying this T cell receptor beta chain has only a few counts. The target antigen is unknown. The sample is drawn from a study of identical twins. Whole-study findings and limits: Insertion counts were lower in abundant cord blood beta clonotypes, a trend that memory repertoires did not show.

Germline V gene sequence: CDR1 MDHEN, CDR2 SYDVKM. The CDR3 has 15 amino acids. Germline trimming cut 4 bases from V and 8 bases from J; bases unmatched to any gene: 8. TCRdb analysed the 5' RACE reads with MiXCR anew, one entry per CDR3 protein. The profile covers roughly 200,000 distinct CDR3 sequences, with around 8.1% appearing a single time and about 1.9% taken by the ten largest. The sample was also reused in another study, on yellow fever vaccine responses in identical twins.

The receptor's source is a woman between 18 and 29 years old in good health. The sample comprised memory (CD45RO+) T cells sorted from blood. The rearrangement links TRBV28 to TRBJ1-6; the match to TRBD1 covers 7 bases. CDR3 loop: CASSSITGDYSPLHF. For the CDR3, the DNA is TGTGCCAGCAGTTCGATAACAGGGGACTATTCACCCCTCCACTTT.